The 5 T cell receptor beta chains below all came from one sample that was sequenced in a study of CD4+ T cells in melanoma. Measured with immunoSEQ multiplex PCR; TCRdb has only the in-frame clones, and not every one. The sample carries some 110,000 clones, roughly 90% recorded once. The sample consisted of peripheral blood. The receptors shown here come from a human donor with melanoma.

This chain uses TRBV28 with TRBJ2-4; TRBD2 matches 7 bases. The V and J ends lost 3 bases and 8 bases, in that order; junction bases with no gene match: 7. The CDR3 extends over 14 amino acids. Germline V gene data show CDR1 as MDHEN and CDR2 as SYDVKM. CDR3 DNA: TGTGCCAGCAGTTTCGCGGGAGTTGAGGACATTCAGTACTTC. This sequence encodes CASSFAGVEDIQYF.

The V gene is TRBV7-3, the J gene TRBJ2-3, with 11 bases matching TRBD2. Per the germline V gene, CDR1 is SGHTA and CDR2 is FQGTGA. The CDR3 runs to 17 residues. The V and J ends lost 5 bases and 9 bases, in that order; junction bases with no gene match: 16. CDR3 nucleotides: TGTGCCAGCAGCATATACTCTAGCGGGGGGCCACAGATAACGCAGTATTTT. It is translated as CASSIYSSGGPQITQYF.

The V call is TRBV7-8, the J call TRBJ2-3, with 7 bases fitting TRBD1. Germline V gene data show CDR1 as SGHVS and CDR2 as FQNEAQ. The V and J ends lost 5 bases and 2 bases, in that order; junction bases with no gene match: 10. CDR3 length: 16 amino acids. CDR3 sequence: CASSPLEGQLTDTQYF. In nucleotides, the CDR3 is TGTGCCAGCAGCCCCCTCGAGGGACAGCTCACAGATACGCAGTATTTT.

The chain is built from TRBV27 and TRBJ1-6; D is uncertain. The CDR3 sequence is 13 residues long. Germline V gene data show CDR1 as MNHEY and CDR2 as SMNVEV (reference sequence). Trimming stripped 4 bases from V and 3 bases from J, with 4 bases between. The CDR3 region has the DNA TGTGCCAGCAGTTCTAACTATAATTCACCCCTCCACTTT. Protein sequence: CASSSNYNSPLHF.

This clone was detected once. This chain uses TRBV11-2 with TRBJ2-1; 11 bases map to TRBD2. The CDR3 is 15 amino acids. J lost 4 bases, V lost 3 bases, and 2 bases had no gene match. CDR1 SGHAT and CDR2 FQNNGV come from the germline V gene. The CDR3 DNA reads TGTGCCAGCAGCTTTGGGACTAGCGGTTACAATGAGCAGTTCTTC. Translation gives CASSFGTSGYNEQFF.